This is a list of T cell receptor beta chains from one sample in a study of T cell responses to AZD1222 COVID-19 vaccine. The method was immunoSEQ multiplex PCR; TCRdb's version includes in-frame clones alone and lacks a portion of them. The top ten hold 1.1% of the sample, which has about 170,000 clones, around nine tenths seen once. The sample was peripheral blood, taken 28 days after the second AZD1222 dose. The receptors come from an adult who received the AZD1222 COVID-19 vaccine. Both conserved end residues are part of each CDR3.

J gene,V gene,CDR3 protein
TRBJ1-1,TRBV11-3,CASSSRQGMNTEAFF
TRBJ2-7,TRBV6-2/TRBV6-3,CASSHGPEYEQYF
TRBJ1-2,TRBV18,CASSPPGRSYGYTF
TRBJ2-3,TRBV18,CASSLKLRGRRGTDTQYF
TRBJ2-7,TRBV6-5,CASSGTGGTYEQYF
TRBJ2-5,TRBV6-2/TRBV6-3,CASSNARELRETQYF
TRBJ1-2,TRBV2,CATSDRLANYGYTF
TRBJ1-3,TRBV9,CASSVAYGGRTGNTIYF
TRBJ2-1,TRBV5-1,CASSNGTYNEQFF
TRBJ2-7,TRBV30,CARGGQAELGQYF
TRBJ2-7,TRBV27,CASSLSPRGGPIYEQYF
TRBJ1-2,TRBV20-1,CSANRLDGYTF
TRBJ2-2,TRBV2,CASSEEARGGGELFF
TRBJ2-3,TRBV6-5,CASSEERGGTDTQYF
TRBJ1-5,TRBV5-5,CASSRDRGRPQHF
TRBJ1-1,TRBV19,CASSIERGGTEAFF
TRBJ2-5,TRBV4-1,CASSQVLSGAQETQYF
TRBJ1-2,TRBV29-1,CSVTGTVYGYTF
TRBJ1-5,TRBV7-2,CASSSPVQGDTNQPQHF
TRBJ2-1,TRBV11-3,CASSLRQGAFNEQFF
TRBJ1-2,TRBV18,CASSPRGDTDYGYTF
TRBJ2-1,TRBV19,CASSGIDRGPYNEQFF
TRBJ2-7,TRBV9,CASSVEGLGGGEQYF
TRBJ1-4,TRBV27,CASSGTGVGEKLFF
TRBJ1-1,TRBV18,CASSRDGGGVTEAFF
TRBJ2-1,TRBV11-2,CASSLRAGGFNNEQFF
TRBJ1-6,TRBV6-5,CASSYSLRPNNSPLHF
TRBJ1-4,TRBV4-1,CASSQAAGTGDEKLFF
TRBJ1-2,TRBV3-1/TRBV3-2,CASSQDGQGAISGYTF
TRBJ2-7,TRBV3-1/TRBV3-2,CASSQVAGSHYEQYF
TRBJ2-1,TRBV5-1,CASSLFEVSSYNEQFF
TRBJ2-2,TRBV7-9,CAIPLEITGELFF
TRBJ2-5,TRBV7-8,CASSPAGTETQYF
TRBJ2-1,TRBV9,CASSLRQTLTDNEQFF
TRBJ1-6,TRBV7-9,CASRNNREFNSPLHF
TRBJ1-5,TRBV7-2,CASSLVFGQPQHF
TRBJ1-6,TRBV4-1,CASSQQGDNSPLHF
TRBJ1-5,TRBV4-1,CASILLVPQHF
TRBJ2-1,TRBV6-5,CASSYGKNEQFF
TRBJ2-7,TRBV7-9,CASSYWGQSYEQYF
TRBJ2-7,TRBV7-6,CASSVGGTGAYEQYF
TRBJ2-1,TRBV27,CASSPRRGRTSYNEQFF
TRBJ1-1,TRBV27,CASSLLYGGEETEAFF
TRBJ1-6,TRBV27,CASSGGGVVSPLHF
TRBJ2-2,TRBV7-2,CASVQGPNTGELFF
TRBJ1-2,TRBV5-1,CASSPGTGGDGYTF
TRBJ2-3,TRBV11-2,CASSSAPRRGTQYF
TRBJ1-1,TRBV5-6,CASSWEGTEAFF
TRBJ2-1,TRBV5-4,CASSLWASVDEQFF
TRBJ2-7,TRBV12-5,CASGLDGTPGEQYF
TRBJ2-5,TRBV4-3,CASSQDLMRVETQYF
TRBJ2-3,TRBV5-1,CASSFTDRMFTDTQYF
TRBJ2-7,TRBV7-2,CASSLYLSGVQRGQYF